This T cell receptor (beta chain) originates from a study of CD8 T cells in Susac syndrome. Germline-derived CDR1 and CDR2 are SEHNR and FQNEAQ (reference sequence). J gave up 6 bases and V 8 bases, and 7 bases lay outside the gene matches. This CDR3 has 14 amino acids. TCR beta sequencing covered blood CD8+ and CD4+ T cells. Random hexamers served to reverse transcribe roughly 0.45 to 1 ug RNA. By means of immunoSEQ multiplex PCR, TCR beta CDR3 spanning 54 Vbeta and 13 Jbeta underwent amplification. TCRdb redid the calling of the immunoSEQ multiplex PCR reads with MiXCR, one entry per CDR3 protein. The sample records roughly 100,000 distinct CDR3 sequences, approximately 96% being singletons.

The sequenced sample was CD8+ T cells from PBMCs. The receptor was isolated from a human donor with Susac syndrome. The chain uses TRBV7-9 and TRBJ2-3; the match to TRBD1 covers 11 bases. CDR3 loop: CASGRDRGADTQYF. CDR3 coding DNA: TGTGCCAGCGGCCGGGACAGGGGGGCCGATACGCAGTATTTT.